A selection of T cell receptor beta chains follows, all from one sample in a study of blood T cell repertoires in COVID-19. Libraries were prepared by immunoSEQ multiplex PCR; TCRdb keeps only in-frame clonotypes and omits some of them. Here the sample spans some 240,000 clones, roughly 87% being singletons. Input material: peripheral blood. The receptors originated from a man aged 55 to 69 who had recovered from COVID-19. The CDR3 runs from the conserved cysteine through the conserved F or W. Size tells how often a clone was seen (once, few, many) or the class of an expanded clone, and some rows leave it out.

clone size	J gene	V gene	CDR3 protein
.	TRBJ1-5	TRBV11-2	CASSLETGGHQPQHF
.	TRBJ2-2	TRBV19	CASSLPVSNTGELFF
.	TRBJ2-5	TRBV13	CASSLLGGTFQETQYF
.	TRBJ2-5	TRBV10-3	CATGSGAGGQETQYF
.	TRBJ1-4	TRBV5-1	CASRSGQGNEKLFF
.	TRBJ1-3	TRBV5-1	CASSLGDSRNTIYF
.	TRBJ2-5	TRBV5-4	CASSSQGQSTETQYF
.	TRBJ2-2	TRBV9	CASSVQSGVNTGELFF
.	TRBJ2-1	TRBV5-6	CASSLGEVRGFHEQFF
.	TRBJ1-2	TRBV5-6	CASSLAGGGYTF
.	TRBJ2-1	TRBV24-1	CATSDLIGGGNEQFF
.	TRBJ2-1	TRBV5-8	CASSLGNLAGVNEQFF
.	TRBJ1-6	TRBV3-1/TRBV3-2	CASSRRSTGTGGSPLHF
.	TRBJ2-7	TRBV5-1	CASSLGGSGGYEQYF
.	TRBJ2-6	TRBV30	CAWSVQGSGANVLTF
.	TRBJ2-5	TRBV6-1	CASSETGTGGRETQYF
.	TRBJ2-7	TRBV5-4	CASSANGYEQYF
.	TRBJ2-3	TRBV3-1/TRBV3-2	CASSQRGTRLSTQYF
.	TRBJ1-3	TRBV6-1	CASSARRSGQGVDTIYF
.	TRBJ2-7	TRBV4-1	CASSQDRETGGNYEQYF
.	TRBJ2-1	TRBV3-1/TRBV3-2	CASSRIGLPGTYNEQFF
.	TRBJ1-2	TRBV5-4	CASSLVQANYGYTF
.	TRBJ2-3	TRBV10-3	CAIGTGGEILHTQYF
.	TRBJ2-1	TRBV13	CASSSQRGGNNEQFF
.	TRBJ1-6	TRBV2	CASMLTVNSPLHF
.	TRBJ1-1	TRBV2	CASSNTGGGTEAFF
once	TRBJ1-2	TRBV9	CASSSGYYYGYTF
.	TRBJ1-5	TRBV24-1	CATSESTGANQPQHF
once	TRBJ1-4	TRBV4-1	CASRRQVATNEKLFF
.	TRBJ2-2	TRBV5-1	CASSFLTSGGSAGELFF
.	TRBJ2-1	TRBV5-1	CASSLVSGNKGQFF
.	TRBJ2-5	TRBV20-1	CSASGVEPDSAQETQYF
.	TRBJ2-3	TRBV29-1	CSVESDTQYF
.	TRBJ2-1	TRBV6-6	CASSLSWSRPEEQFF
.	TRBJ2-3	TRBV19	CASGWDSLTSTQYF
.	TRBJ2-1	TRBV24-1	CATSDPGQDSYNEQFF
.	TRBJ2-5	TRBV6-4	CASSDSNPSGPAAQYF
.	TRBJ1-6	TRBV6-5	CASSYWGVSPLHF
once	TRBJ2-1	TRBV5-1	CASSSPGEFRGEQFF
.	TRBJ1-1	TRBV28	CASSPQRAGGPEAFF
once	TRBJ1-1	TRBV5-1	CASSWGTALNTEAFF
.	TRBJ1-5	TRBV6-5	CASRPQGRQPQHF
.	TRBJ1-4	TRBV6-1	CASSYRGGVEKLFF
.	TRBJ2-2	TRBV27	CASSLSIRVPGELFF
.	TRBJ2-7	TRBV27	CATSGTGSSYEQYF
.	TRBJ2-7	TRBV4-1	CASSLQIGTGGYEQYF
.	TRBJ2-5	TRBV6-4	CASSSEIVWQETQYF
.	TRBJ2-5	TRBV19	CASTPGRGRLETQYF
.	TRBJ2-2	TRBV19	CASTYTGELFF